Following are 24 T cell receptor beta chains from one sample sequenced in a study of cytomegalovirus exposure and HLA in healthy donors. The PCR employed 60 Vbeta primers together with 13 Jbeta primers. Here immunoSEQ multiplex PCR was the method, and the copy in TCRdb shows in-frame clones only, minus some. The data show 220,000 or so clones, with about 72% seen just once and 3.8% held by the top ten. The material sequenced was PBMCs. Receptors were obtained from a male donor in good health and CMV-seronegative.

The chain has TRBV14 and TRBJ2-1; TRBD2 matches 9 bases. The ends lost 4 bases at V and 12 bases at J; junction bases unmatched: 4. CDR3 length: 12 residues. CDR1 SGHDN and CDR2 FVKESK come from the germline V gene. CDR3 nucleotide sequence: TGTGCCAGCAGCCCTAGCGGGACCGTGCAGTTCTTC. Protein: CASSPSGTVQFF. Using reference TRBV14 and TRBJ2-1 for the parts outside the CDR3, the full variable domain is EAGVTQFPSHSVIEKGQTVTLRCDPISGHDNLYWYRRVMGKEIKFLLHFVKESKQDESGMPNNRFLAERTGGTYSTLKVQPAELEDSGVYFCASSPSGTVQFFGPGTRLTVL.

Remarks on this clone: At the DNA level, this CDR3 is encoded by other sequences in the same sample as well. The chain is built from TRBV19 and TRBJ2-5; 7 nucleotides line up with TRBD1. V lost 5 bases to trimming and J lost 3 bases; unmatched junction nucleotides: 3. CDR3 size: 13 residues. CDR1 and CDR2 (germline): LNHDA, SQIVND (reference sequence). The chain's CDR3 is CASSVDREETQYF. CDR3 bases: TGTGCCAGTAGTGTCGACAGGGAAGAGACCCAGTACTTC.

The chain carries TRBV11-2 and TRBJ2-7, with 9 positions matching TRBD1. The germline V gene has CDR1 SGHAT and CDR2 FQNNGV. V trimming: 1 base; J trimming: 1 base; junction bases outside the gene matches: 5. The CDR3 covers 16 residues. The CDR3 DNA reads TGTGCCAGCAGCTTAGGGACAGGGGCGAAGTCCTACGAGCAGTACTTC. Residues: CASSLGTGAKSYEQYF.

The rearrangement links TRBV9 to TRBJ2-7; TRBD1 aligns across 8 bases. Trimming took 4 bases from V and 2 from J; bases not matched to a gene: 8. Germline V gives CDR1 SGDLS, CDR2 YYNGEE. The CDR3 loop spans 15 amino acids. The CDR3: CASSPYQGAPYEQYF. In nucleotides, the CDR3 is TGTGCCAGCAGCCCCTACCAGGGGGCACCCTACGAGCAGTACTTC.

The J gene is TRBJ2-5, the V gene TRBV5-1; 10 bases align to TRBD2. The junction had 6 bases not matched to a gene; V was cut back by 0 bases and J by 4 bases. The germline V gene has CDR1 SGHRS and CDR2 YFSETQ. The CDR3 runs 16 residues. The CDR3 DNA follows: TGCGCCAGCAGCTTGGTGGTAGCGGGAGGACGAGAGACCCAGTACTTC. This encodes CASSLVVAGGRETQYF.

The V and J genes are TRBV29-1 and TRBJ2-7; TRBD1 agrees at 10 bases. The CDR3 is 18 residues long. Looked up from germline, CDR1 is SQVTM and CDR2 is ANQGSEA. V shed 1 base, J shed 5 bases, and the junction held 17 bases outside the gene matches. The CDR3 reads CSVEVRHPGTGEAHEQYF. The CDR3 nucleotides read TGCAGCGTTGAAGTCCGACACCCCGGGACAGGGGAGGCCCACGAGCAGTACTTC.

This clone counts as medium-sized (0.01 to 0.1%). The rearrangement joins TRBV5-6 to TRBJ1-5; D gene unclear. CDR3 length: 15 residues. Per germline, CDR1 SGHDT and CDR2 YYEEEE. The V and J ends lost 1 base and 1 base respectively, with 9 bases between them. CDR3 nucleotide sequence: TGTGCCAGCAGCTTGAGAGGAGCCAGCAATCAGCCCCAGCATTTT. The encoded protein is CASSLRGASNQPQHF.

The chain is built from TRBV11-1 and TRBJ2-7; 12 bases line up with TRBD2. Germline CDR1 SGHAT, CDR2 FQDESV (reference sequence). This CDR3 has 17 residues. Losses at the gene ends were 5 bases for V and 5 bases for J; bases not matched to a gene: 13. Here the CDR3 reads CASSPRSWTSGTHEQYF. CDR3 DNA sequence: TGTGCCAGCAGCCCGCGCTCGTGGACTAGCGGGACCCACGAGCAGTACTTC.

The genes are TRBV6-6 and TRBJ2-1; D is uncertain. From germline, CDR1 is MNHNY and CDR2 SVGAGI (reference sequence). The V gene lost 5 bases and the J gene lost 4 bases, with 9 bases spanning the gap. The CDR3 has 13 residues. The chain's CDR3 is CASSHDSYNEQFF. DNA for the CDR3: TGTGCCAGCAGTCACGACTCATACAATGAGCAGTTCTTC.

The chain couples TRBV9 to TRBJ2-3, with TRBD1 matching 11 bases. The germline gives CDR1 SGDLS, CDR2 YYNGEE. Unmatched junction bases numbered 14, after V lost 3 bases and J lost 5 bases. The length of the CDR3 is 18 residues. This CDR3 reads CASSAGQGALLDRDTQYF. The CDR3, as DNA: TGTGCCAGCAGCGCTGGACAGGGGGCTCTGCTTGATAGAGATACGCAGTATTTT.

The genes are TRBV25-1 and TRBJ1-2; no clear D. This CDR3 has 11 residues. V lost 6 bases and J lost 2, with 4 bases in between. The germline V gene encodes CDR1 MGHDK and CDR2 SYGVNS. The DNA of the CDR3 is TGTGCCAGCAGACAGAACTATGGCTACACCTTC. Its translation is CASRQNYGYTF.

V is TRBV13 and J is TRBJ1-1; D not resolved. Germline assignment: CDR1 PRHDT and CDR2 FYEKMQ (reference sequence). Trimming removed 1 base from V and 0 bases from J, with 3 bases in between. The CDR3 contains 13 residues. CDR3 nucleotides: TGTGCCAGCAGCTTAGCCATGAACACTGAAGCTTTCTTT. Its translation is CASSLAMNTEAFF.

The chain couples TRBV28 to TRBJ1-2; TRBD1 is a possible D gene (6 bases). The CDR3 is made up of 13 amino acids. V dropped 6 bases and J dropped 8 bases, with 16 bases sitting between them. Germline CDR1 is MDHEN and CDR2 is SYDVKM. The CDR3 loop reads CASSATGQGGYTF. In DNA form, the CDR3 reads TGTGCCAGCAGCGCAACAGGGCAGGGAGGCTACACCTTC.

The chain links TRBV9 to TRBJ2-7, with D unclear. The CDR3 is made up of 12 amino acids. V was shortened by 5 bases and J by 1 base, with 7 bases between the two germline ends. Germline V lookup: CDR1 SGDLS, CDR2 YYNGEE. CDR3 amino acids: CASSGPSYEQYF. CDR3 coding DNA: TGTGCCAGCAGTGGGCCATCCTACGAGCAGTACTTC.

This clone was picked up one time. This chain joins TRBV7-8 and TRBJ2-5; TRBD2 is a possible D gene (6 bases). Per germline, CDR1 SGHVS and CDR2 FQNEAQ. This CDR3 has 14 residues. V lost 1 base, J lost 5 bases, and 11 bases lay in between. The CDR3, as DNA: TGTGCCAGCAGCTTAGGGCCTAGCGCGGAGACCCAGTACTTC. Its protein is CASSLGPSAETQYF.

This chain links TRBV7-9 with TRBJ2-3; D may be TRBD2 (7 bases). This CDR3 has 15 amino acids. Between the trimmed V and J ends, which lost 5 bases and 3 bases, there was a span of 15 bases. Germline V gives CDR1 SEHNR, CDR2 FQNEAQ (reference sequence). CDR3 sequence (DNA): TGTGCCAGCAGCCCCCCGGGGGGCGGGACAGATACGCAGTATTTT. This sequence encodes CASSPPGGGTDTQYF.

This chain connects TRBV7-9 to TRBJ2-1, with 12 bases lining up with TRBD2. CDR3 length equals 17 residues. CDR1 is SEHNR, CDR2 FQNEAQ, per germline (reference sequence). Unmatched junction bases numbered 7, after V lost 2 bases and J lost 5 bases. CDR3: CASSLRRTSGANNEQFF. As DNA, the CDR3 is TGTGCCAGCAGCTTACGGCGGACTAGCGGGGCGAACAATGAGCAGTTCTTC.

This clone has just one count. The chain uses TRBV18 and TRBJ2-2; 9 positions match TRBD1. Germline CDR1 and CDR2: KGHSH and LQKENI. With V trimmed by 2 bases and J by 4 bases, 5 bases remained unmatched. This CDR3 has 16 residues. The CDR3 loop is CASSPRDRAGTGELFF. Written as DNA, the CDR3 is TGTGCCAGCTCACCAAGGGACAGGGCAGGCACCGGGGAGCTGTTTTTT.

V is TRBV28 and J is TRBJ2-2; 12 bases are a match to TRBD1. Trimming took 3 bases from V and 10 from J; bases not matched to a gene: 3. The CDR3 covers 14 residues. Per the germline V gene, CDR1 is MDHEN and CDR2 is SYDVKM. The DNA for the CDR3 is TGTGCCAGCAGTTTGGGACAGGGGGCCTCGGAGCTGTTTTTT. The encoded protein is CASSLGQGASELFF.

The chain carries TRBV6-5 and TRBJ2-3; tentatively, D is TRBD1 (5 bases). The germline gives CDR1 MNHEY, CDR2 SVGAGI. The CDR3 totals 15 residues. Trimming pared 0 bases from V and 0 bases from J, leaving 7 bases between. CDR3 residues: CASSYSGASTDTQYF. For the CDR3, the DNA is TGTGCCAGCAGTTACTCTGGGGCTAGCACAGATACGCAGTATTTT.

Concerning this clone itself: The germline gene is not matched at one end of the junction; a read error may be the cause. The rearrangement links TRBV7-9 to TRBJ1-5; 8 bases are a match to TRBD1. The CDR3 has 15 amino acids. Germline CDR1 and CDR2: SEHNR and FQNEAQ (reference sequence). The CDR3 coding sequence is TGTTCCAGCAGCTCGCGGACAGGGATCAATCAGCCCCAGCATTTT. Encoded protein: CSSSSRTGINQPQHF.

In this sample, this clone turned up a few times. The chain links TRBV6-1 to TRBJ1-2; D not certain. V lost 6 bases and J 5 bases, leaving 19 bases between the germline ends. CDR1 and CDR2 (germline): MNHNS, SASEGT. CDR3 length equals 15 residues. The CDR3 protein is CASSSILDAGYGYTF. Written as DNA, the CDR3 is TGTGCCAGCAGCTCCATATTAGATGCGGGATATGGCTACACCTTC.

Note on this clone: This CDR3 is also generated by other DNA sequences in the sample. The rearrangement joins TRBV9 to TRBJ2-2; 7 nucleotides align to TRBD2. The CDR3 contains 15 residues. V lost 0 bases and J lost 1; bases outside the gene matches: 0. CDR1 and CDR2 from the germline V gene are SGDLS and YYNGEE. The CDR3 sequence: CASSVGGGNTGELFF. The CDR3 nucleotides read TGTGCCAGCAGCGTAGGGGGGGGGAACACCGGGGAGCTGTTTTTT.

The V gene is TRBV2, the J gene TRBJ1-5; 7 positions agree with TRBD1. Losses at the gene ends were 7 bases for V and 0 bases for J; bases not matched to a gene: 6. Germline CDR1 and CDR2: SNHLY and FYNNEI. The CDR3 totals 15 residues. Here the CDR3 reads CASKKQGNSNQPQHF. As DNA, the CDR3 is TGTGCCAGCAAGAAACAGGGGAATAGCAATCAGCCCCAGCATTTT.